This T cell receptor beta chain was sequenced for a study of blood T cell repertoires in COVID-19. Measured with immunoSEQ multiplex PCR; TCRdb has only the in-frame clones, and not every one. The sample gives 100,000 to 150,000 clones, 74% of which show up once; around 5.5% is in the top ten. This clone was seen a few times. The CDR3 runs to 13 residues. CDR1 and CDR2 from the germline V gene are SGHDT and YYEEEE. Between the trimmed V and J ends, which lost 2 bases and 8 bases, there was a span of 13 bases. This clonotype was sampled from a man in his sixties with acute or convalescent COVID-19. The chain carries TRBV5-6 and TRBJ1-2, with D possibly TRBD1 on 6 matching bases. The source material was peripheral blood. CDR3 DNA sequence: TGTGCCAGCAGCTTCCAGGGGAATTACGGCTACACCTTC. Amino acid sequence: CASSFQGNYGYTF.